This TCR beta chain was observed in a study of blood T cell repertoires in COVID-19. The method was immunoSEQ multiplex PCR; TCRdb's version includes in-frame clones alone and lacks a portion of them. The sample lists roughly 280,000 clones, roughly 80% occurring once. The germline V gene encodes CDR1 SGDLS and CDR2 YYNGEE. V was pared by 0 bases and J by 16 bases, with 14 bases between. The CDR3 runs 12 residues. The origin of this receptor is a man aged 55 to 70 who had recovered from COVID-19. The specimen was peripheral blood. The chain has TRBV9 and TRBJ2-1, with D perhaps matching TRBD2 (7 bases). CDR3 loop: CASSVEQGGIFF. The DNA of the CDR3 is TGTGCCAGCAGCGTAGAACAGGGAGGGATTTTCTTC.